The clone carrying this T cell receptor beta chain was observed many times. Its antigen is unknown. The data were taken from a study of T-cell memory formation after mild COVID-19. Findings and limits, study-wide: The SARS-CoV-2 specificity of second-wave clones reaching peak at day 37 remained unverified. Cross-reactive memory seemingly joined, as some responding clones were found in pre-infection memory.

One entry per CDR3 protein results from TCRdb running MiXCR on the 5' RACE reads. The sample lists about 350,000 distinct CDR3 sequences, roughly 15% occurring once. Germline V gives CDR1 SQVTM, CDR2 ANQGSEA. The CDR3 spans 14 residues. The germline V and J ends were trimmed by 6 bases and 4 bases, with 16 bases remaining between them. This chain links TRBV29-1 with TRBJ1-5, with a weak D call TRBD1 (6 bases). This receptor was obtained from a man aged 18-30 years who had mild COVID-19 (a few samples of this study predate the infection). Cell type and time point are not known. Sequencing used PBMCs or a T cell subset sorted from them (not recorded which). CDR3 sequence: CSVAGTGKNQPQHF. CDR3 sequence (DNA): TGCAGCGTAGCCGGAACAGGGAAGAATCAGCCCCAGCATTTT.